This is a list of T cell receptor beta chains from one sample in a study of shared clonotypes between healthy human individuals. Repertoires were generated with immunoSEQ multiplex PCR, while TCRdb's copy carries only in-frame clones and drops some. The sample carries 1,400,000 or so clones, around 98.5% recorded once. Sequencing input: naive CD4+ T cells sorted from blood. The source is a man in his thirties or forties in good health. CDR3s leave out the opening cysteine and the closing phenylalanine or tryptophan.

j_call v_call cdr3_aa
TRBJ2-3 TRBV18 ASSYQVRDTQY
TRBJ2-5 TRBV7-8 ASTGTSRQETQY
TRBJ2-3 TRBV6-1 ASSDGRSTDTQY
TRBJ1-4 TRBV29-1 SVDPTGNEKLF
TRBJ2-2 TRBV9 ASSDWDRGSGELF
TRBJ2-1 TRBV2 ASMGVNEQF
TRBJ2-1 TRBV6-5 ASSYSLGGGEQF
TRBJ2-1 TRBV29-1 SATGGPRYNEQF
TRBJ1-5 TRBV28 ASSFRAGVVNQPQH
TRBJ2-1 TRBV14 ASSQGSSYNEQF
TRBJ2-7 TRBV28 ASSRAPGQVTYEQY
TRBJ2-2 TRBV5-6 ASSLVGTGELF
TRBJ2-1 TRBV27 ASSRSGSNEQF
TRBJ1-5 TRBV4-2 ASSQADRTDQPQH
TRBJ1-3 TRBV7-8 ASSPTSGNTIY
TRBJ1-4 TRBV2 ASSGQAMTTNEKLF
TRBJ2-1 TRBV4-3 ASSQRIAGGRGSNEQF
TRBJ2-2 TRBV7-6 ASSLGAGGRAPGELF
TRBJ1-1 TRBV9 ASSVDPGWNTEAF
TRBJ2-7 TRBV7-3 ASRFYVPGTGGPYEQY
TRBJ1-3 TRBV18 ASSPIWQSSGNTIY
TRBJ1-4 TRBV4-1 ASSQDSDATNEKLF
TRBJ1-1 TRBV7-7 ASSLFTNTEAF
TRBJ1-5 TRBV7-2 ASRRSLGQPQH
TRBJ2-3 TRBV29-1 SGKGLAGGPISTDTQY
TRBJ1-1 TRBV5-4 ASSLVLGGRTEAF
TRBJ1-1 TRBV7-2 ASSNGGNTEAF
TRBJ1-5 TRBV29-1 SVGDPNQPQH
TRBJ2-1 TRBV6-4 ASSVEHNSYNEQF
TRBJ2-7 TRBV4-3 ASSQGQGNDEQY
TRBJ1-4 TRBV19 ASSIAATKGRKLF
TRBJ1-2 TRBV5-1 ASSFPGASYGYT
TRBJ1-4 TRBV4-1 ASSHDPGGWEKLF
TRBJ2-1 TRBV4-3 ASSQDWFYNEQF
TRBJ2-3 TRBV5-6 ASSLIAGGRSTDTQY
TRBJ2-7 TRBV4-3 ASSHDRGYEQY
TRBJ1-2 TRBV29-1 SADETGGNGYT
TRBJ1-1 TRBV5-1 ASSLARLTGDTEAF
TRBJ2-7 TRBV4-1 ASSLDRVPREQY
TRBJ1-5 TRBV28 ASSLVGAQPQH
TRBJ1-1 TRBV7-6 ASSLERDWNTEAF